The 5 T cell receptor beta chains presented below share a single source sample, sequenced in a study of metastatic and nonmetastatic thyroid tumors. Nobody among the patients had been given any treatment before thyroid surgery. Via MiXCR, TCRdb re-called the PCR reads. The sample includes tens of thousands of clones, 17% of them seen just once. Sequenced material: tumor tissue. These receptors were taken from a female donor with papillary thyroid cancer or a benign thyroid nodule (not recorded which). Some clones in this sample may be carry-over from other donors' samples.

This clone was seen many times. The chain carries TRBV7-9 and TRBJ2-2; TRBD2 is a possible D gene (5 bases). The V and J ends lost 8 bases and 3 bases respectively, with 7 bases between them. The germline gives CDR1 SEHNR, CDR2 FQNEAQ (reference sequence). The length of the CDR3 is 12 residues. CDR3 sequence reads: CASSRDTGELFF. CDR3 sequence (DNA): TGTGCCAGCTCGAGGGACACCGGGGAGCTGTTTTTT.

Points on this clone: This could be a read error, since a much larger clone is one nucleotide away. J is TRBJ2-2 and V is TRBV11-2, with TRBD1 matching 8 bases. The J segment lost 7 bases and the V segment lost 6 bases, leaving 7 bases of the junction unmatched. The CDR3 is 14 amino acids. Germline loops: CDR1 SGHAT, CDR2 FQNNGV. Here the CDR3 DNA reads TGTGCCAGCAGTCTGGACAGGGTGGGCGGGGAGCTGTTTTTT. Translation: CASSLDRVGGELFF.

This clone was counted at least ten times. The chain has TRBV20-1 and TRBJ2-2; TRBD2 matches 12 bases. V was pared by 6 bases and J by 6 bases, with 14 bases of the junction left unmatched. Per germline, CDR1 DFQATT and CDR2 SNEGSKA (reference sequence). The CDR3 has 17 residues. The CDR3 DNA reads TGCAGTGCGGTCAGACTAGCGGGAGTGCCTAACTCCGGGGAGCTGTTTTTT. Protein: CSAVRLAGVPNSGELFF.

This clone has at least ten counts. A much larger clone lies one base from this, so it may be a read error. The J gene is TRBJ2-1, the V gene TRBV10-3, with a possible D match to TRBD2 (6 bases). Germline CDR1 and CDR2: ENHRY and SYGVKD. The germline V and J ends were trimmed by 6 bases and 12 bases, with 15 bases remaining between them. This CDR3 spans 12 amino acids. In nucleotides, the CDR3 is TGTGCCATCAGCAGGAGGGGAGACGGGCAGTTCTTC. Its translation is CAISRRGDGQFF.

The rearrangement links TRBV11-2 to TRBJ2-7, with D possibly being TRBD2 (7 bases). Germline CDR1 SGHAT, CDR2 FQNNGV. The CDR3 contains 16 residues. Trimming stripped 2 bases from V and 1 base from J, with 15 bases between. The CDR3 DNA follows: TGTGCCAGCAGCTTAAGGGTGGGAGGGGGGTCCTACGAGCAGTACTTC. It specifies CASSLRVGGGSYEQYF.